The 3 T cell receptor beta chains below all came from one sample that was sequenced in a study of CD8+CD57+ T cells in acquired aplastic anemia. The TCR beta profiling, which covered VDJ combination and CDR3 sequence, was carried out using genomic DNA as the template. TCRdb passed the reads through MiXCR, listing each CDR3 protein once. The sample shows around 150,000 distinct CDR3 sequences, around 40% of them seen only once. The sequenced sample was sorted CD4+, CD8+, or CD8+CD57+ T cells (not recorded which) from PBMCs. The receptors originated from a human donor in good health.

Many counts were recorded for this clonotype. The CDR3 loop is CASSVLAADTQYF. CDR3 DNA sequence: TGTGCCAGCAGCGTACTAGCTGCAGATACGCAGTATTTT. The J gene is TRBJ2-3, the V gene TRBV9; tentative D call: TRBD2 (5 bases). The CDR3 spans 13 residues. Germline values: CDR1 SGDLS, CDR2 YYNGEE. V dropped 1 base and J dropped 4 bases, with 7 bases sitting between them.

In its sample, this clonotype was seen a few times. This sequence joins TRBV29-1 and TRBJ2-1, with a weak D call TRBD1 (6 bases). The length of the CDR3 is 11 residues. Trimming stripped 1 base from V and 10 bases from J, with 8 bases between. Germline V gene sequence: CDR1 SQVTM, CDR2 ANQGSEA. CDR3 DNA: TGCAGCGTTGAAGGGGGGCGGGAGCAGTTCTTC. The encoded protein is CSVEGGREQFF.

The genes are TRBV20-1 and TRBJ2-3; D ambiguous. Germline assignment: CDR1 DFQATT and CDR2 SNEGSKA (reference sequence). V lost 6 bases, J lost 2 bases, and 9 bases lay in between. This CDR3 contains 12 residues. The CDR3, as DNA: TGCAGTGCGCTAGTTTCCACAGATACGCAGTATTTT. This codes for CSALVSTDTQYF.